This T cell receptor (beta chain) comes out of a study of T cell changes during pregnancy in multiple sclerosis. Only in-frame clones appear in the TCRdb table, and some are missing; sequencing was by immunoSEQ multiplex PCR. The data show about 50,000 clones, approximately 91% seen once. The CDR3 extends over 17 amino acids. The V gene lost 6 bases and the J gene lost 3 bases, with 24 bases spanning the gap. Germline CDR1 is MRHNA and CDR2 is SNTAGT. The receptor was isolated from a female donor with multiple sclerosis, enrolled in a pregnancy study. Specimen: CD4+ T cells from peripheral blood mononuclear cells, collected in the second trimester of pregnancy. The chain employs TRBV6-4 and TRBJ2-7; possibly TRBD2 for D (7 bases). CDR3 region: CASRPAGGPLLIYEQYF. In DNA, the CDR3 is TGTGCCAGCAGACCTGCCGGGGGGCCCCTTCTTATCTACGAGCAGTACTTC.